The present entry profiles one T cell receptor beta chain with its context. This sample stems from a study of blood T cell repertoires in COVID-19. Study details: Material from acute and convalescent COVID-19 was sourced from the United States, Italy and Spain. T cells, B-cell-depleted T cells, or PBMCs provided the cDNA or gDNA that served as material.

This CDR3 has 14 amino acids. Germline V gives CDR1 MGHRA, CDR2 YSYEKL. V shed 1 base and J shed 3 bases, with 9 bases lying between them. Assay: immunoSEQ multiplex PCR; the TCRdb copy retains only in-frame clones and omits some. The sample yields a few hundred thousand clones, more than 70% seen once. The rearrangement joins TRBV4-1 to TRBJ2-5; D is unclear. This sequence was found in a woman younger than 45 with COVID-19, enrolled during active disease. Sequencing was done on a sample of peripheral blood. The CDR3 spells CASSQVGGKETQYF. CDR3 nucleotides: TGCGCCAGCAGCCAAGTCGGCGGAAAAGAGACCCAGTACTTC.